This TCR beta chain was recorded in a study of early T cells in non-severe SARS-CoV-2 infection. Study overall: It was bulk RNA from unsorted whole blood that was sequenced, and the chains were unpaired. Regarding the study as a whole: The study's VDJdb matching favored anti-spike CD8 responses and missed private and CD4 specificities.

The length of the CDR3 is 14 residues. The germline gives CDR1 DFQATT, CDR2 SNEGSKA (reference sequence). V was clipped by 3 bases and J by 4 bases; unmatched bases: 3. Details on this clonotype: The target antigen is unknown.

Molecules of cDNA were individually given unique molecular identifiers that were attached to them. TCRdb ran MiXCR on the 5' RACE reads and lists one entry per CDR3 protein. This table holds tens of thousands of distinct CDR3 sequences, approximately 12% found once. The receptor comes from an adult who was a healthcare worker with PCR-confirmed SARS-CoV-2 infection or an uninfected control (not recorded which). V is TRBV20-1 and J is TRBJ1-2; 12 nucleotides line up with TRBD1. Sequencing used whole blood. CDR3 sequence (DNA): TGCAGTGCTAGGCCGGGACAGGGGGCCTATGGCTACACCTTC. It encodes CSARPGQGAYGYTF.